Listed here are 10 T cell receptor beta chains from one sample, sequenced in a study of human T cells and chemical hapten exposure. TCRdb processed the RACE reads anew with MiXCR; each CDR3 protein has one entry. The table has approximately 350,000 distinct CDR3 sequences, about 6% seen once. Time point denoted: patch test 2, 6 weeks after DPC sensitization. Treatment indicated: therapeutic diphenylcyclopropenone sensitization with weekly scalp DPC. This specimen was whole blood, taken in connection with sensitization to the hapten diphenylcyclopropenone (DPC). The receptors derive from a woman aged 18 to 35 with alopecia areata. Some clones in this sample may be carry-over from other donors' samples.

The rearrangement links TRBV3-1 to TRBJ2-1, with 12 bases lining up with TRBD2. Germline V CDR1 and CDR2: LGHDT, YNNKEL (reference sequence). With V trimmed by 4 bases and J by 9 bases, 13 bases remained unmatched. There are 17 residues in the CDR3. In nucleotides, the CDR3 is TGTGCCAGCAGCCGTAACCCTCTAGCGGGGGGGCCCGGTGAGCAGTTCTTC. It codes for CASSRNPLAGGPGEQFF.

In its sample, this clonotype was seen many times. J is TRBJ2-6 and V is TRBV4-3; the D is unclear. Trimming pared 3 bases from V and 4 bases from J, leaving 10 bases between. The CDR3 loop spans 15 amino acids. Germline CDR1 and CDR2: LGHNA and YSLEER. This CDR3 reads CASSQILGGANVLTF. The CDR3, as DNA: TGCGCCAGCAGCCAGATACTTGGGGGGGCCAACGTCCTGACTTTC.

This clonotype was counted many times. This sequence joins TRBV10-3 and TRBJ1-2; 10 bases align to TRBD1. The CDR3 has 15 residues. CDR1 is ENHRY, CDR2 SYGVKD, per germline. V lost 9 bases and J lost 4; bases outside the gene matches: 11. The DNA for the CDR3 is TGTGCCATTGCCGGGACAGGGGAATGGGGCTATGGCTACACCTTC. Translating gives CAIAGTGEWGYGYTF.

This chain connects TRBV6-6 to TRBJ2-3; no clear D gene. Germline CDR1 reads MNHNY; CDR2 reads SVGAGI (reference sequence). The CDR3 has 13 amino acids. V lost 4 bases and J lost 4, with 9 bases in between. This CDR3 is CASSLDFADTQYF. CDR3 DNA sequence: TGTGCCAGCAGTTTAGATTTCGCAGATACGCAGTATTTT.

The sample holds many counts of this clonotype. This sequence joins TRBV27 and TRBJ1-2; no clear D. The CDR3 has 13 residues. Germline-derived CDR1 and CDR2 are MNHEY and SMNVEV (reference sequence). Deletions cut 2 bases from V and 5 bases from J, with 9 bases between. CDR3 DNA: TGTGCCAGCAGTTTAGGAACCTTATATGGCTACACCTTC. It codes for CASSLGTLYGYTF.

This clonotype has at least ten counts. The rearrangement joins TRBV18 to TRBJ1-4; D unclear. CDR1 is KGHSH and CDR2 is LQKENI in the germline V gene. The CDR3 runs 13 residues. Deletions cut 2 bases from V and 5 bases from J, with 6 bases between. In nucleotides, the CDR3 is TGTGCCAGCTCACCAAGGGAGAATGAAAAACTGTTTTTT. It yields the protein CASSPRENEKLFF. Looking up the rest from reference TRBV18 and TRBJ1-4 gives the full variable domain: NAGVMQNPRHLVRRRGQEARLRCSPMKGHSHVYWYRQLPEEGLKFMVYLQKENIIDESGMPKERFSAEFPKEGPSILRIQQVVRGDSAAYFCASSPRENEKLFFGSGTQLSVL.

Ten or more counts support this clonotype. The rearrangement uses TRBV6-2 or TRBV6-3 and TRBJ2-3; 8 positions match TRBD1. Germline values: CDR1 MNHEY, CDR2 SVGEGT. V dropped 6 bases and J dropped 0; count of bases not matched to a gene: 8. CDR3 length: 16 amino acids. The CDR3: CASSGQGDSSTDTQYF. The DNA of the CDR3 is TGTGCCAGCAGCGGACAGGGCGATTCTAGCACAGATACGCAGTATTTT.

The chain combines TRBV14 with TRBJ1-1; D remains unclear. V was pared by 0 bases and J by 4 bases, with 12 bases between. The CDR3 is 15 residues long. Germline assignment: CDR1 SGHDN and CDR2 FVKESK. The CDR3 loop reads CASSQDISPFTEAFF. CDR3 in DNA: TGTGCCAGCAGCCAAGATATTTCGCCCTTCACTGAAGCTTTCTTT.

This clonotype was counted ten times or more. This chain joins TRBV20-1 and TRBJ1-2, with 8 bases fitting TRBD1. The germline CDR1 and CDR2 sequences are DFQATT and SNEGSKA (reference sequence). The CDR3 has 15 residues. V was pared by 1 base and J by 3 bases, with 7 bases of the junction left unmatched. The CDR3 coding sequence is TGCAGTGCTAGAGCTCAGGGCAGGGGGCACTATGGCTACACCTTC. This codes for CSARAQGRGHYGYTF.

Notes on this clonotype: Since a much larger clone is just one base distant, this may be a read error. The chain has TRBV12-5 and TRBJ1-1, with 8 bases that match TRBD1. Germline values: CDR1 LGHNT, CDR2 FRNRAP. The CDR3 totals 12 residues. The CDR3 DNA reads as TGTGCTAGTGGTTTGTCCAGGGGGCTTACTATCTTT. It codes for CASGLSRGLTIF.